Listed below are T cell receptor beta chains from one sample, sequenced in a study of blood T cells in healthy people across ages. TCRdb reprocessed the 5' RACE reads via MiXCR and lists one record per CDR3 protein. This table has about a million distinct CDR3 sequences, approximately 49% appearing once. The sample taken for sequencing was blood. The receptor set was obtained from a man aged 25-45 years in good health. Each CDR3 is given with its conserved first and last residue. Fields, in order: clone size, D gene, V gene, J gene, CDR3 protein, CDR3 DNA. D genes are given only for firm matches. The size field is filled for only some rows; it gives once, few, many or a size class.

clone_size: few
d_call: .
v_call: TRBV7-9
j_call: TRBJ2-3
cdr3_aa: CASSLVDRQDTQYF
cdr3_nt: TGTGCCAGCAGCTTAGTAGACAGGCAAGATACGCAGTATTTT

clone_size: .
d_call: .
v_call: TRBV9
j_call: TRBJ1-1
cdr3_aa: CASSPRGDTQSTEAFF
cdr3_nt: TGTGCCAGCAGCCCACGGGGGGACACCCAGAGCACTGAAGCTTTCTTT

clone_size: .
d_call: .
v_call: TRBV7-8
j_call: TRBJ2-5
cdr3_aa: CASSLGSTGRGETQYF
cdr3_nt: TGTGCCAGCAGCTTAGGGTCGACAGGGAGGGGAGAGACCCAGTACTTC

clone_size: few
d_call: .
v_call: TRBV7-2
j_call: TRBJ1-2
cdr3_aa: CASSLVSDTNYGYTF
cdr3_nt: TGTGCCAGCAGCTTAGTCTCCGATACTAACTATGGCTACACCTTC

clone_size: many
d_call: .
v_call: TRBV5-1
j_call: TRBJ2-7
cdr3_aa: CASSLGDNSYEQYF
cdr3_nt: TGCGCCAGCAGCTTGGGGGACAACTCCTACGAGCAGTACTTC

clone_size: .
d_call: TRBD2
v_call: TRBV19
j_call: TRBJ2-3
cdr3_aa: CASSILAGGLTDTQYF
cdr3_nt: TGTGCCAGTAGCATTCTAGCGGGGGGTCTCACAGATACGCAGTATTTT

clone_size: few
d_call: .
v_call: TRBV7-2
j_call: TRBJ2-5
cdr3_aa: CASSSPNSAGVDRQETQYF
cdr3_nt: TGTGCCAGCAGCTCTCCTAACTCCGCCGGGGTTGATCGGCAAGAGACCCAGTACTTC

clone_size: .
d_call: .
v_call: TRBV4-1
j_call: TRBJ1-6
cdr3_aa: CASSQVQGNSPLHF
cdr3_nt: TGCGCCAGCAGCCAAGTTCAGGGGAATTCACCCCTCCACTTT

clone_size: once
d_call: .
v_call: TRBV7-9
j_call: TRBJ2-7
cdr3_aa: CASSLVPFQGPDEQYF
cdr3_nt: TGTGCCAGCAGCTTAGTCCCCTTCCAGGGGCCGGACGAGCAGTACTTC

clone_size: .
d_call: .
v_call: TRBV7-8
j_call: TRBJ2-7
cdr3_aa: CASSRLPLDSYEQYF
cdr3_nt: TGTGCCAGCAGCCGCCTTCCACTAGACTCCTACGAGCAGTACTTC

clone_size: .
d_call: .
v_call: TRBV25-1
j_call: TRBJ1-2
cdr3_aa: CASRIGGGGGYTF
cdr3_nt: TGTGCCAGCAGGATCGGGGGGGGCGGCGGCTACACCTTC

clone_size: .
d_call: TRBD1
v_call: TRBV11-2
j_call: TRBJ2-3
cdr3_aa: CASSSPNRGRTDTQYF
cdr3_nt: TGTGCCAGCAGCTCCCCTAACAGGGGGCGGACAGATACGCAGTATTTT

clone_size: .
d_call: TRBD2
v_call: TRBV3-1
j_call: TRBJ2-3
cdr3_aa: CASSRPSGGADTQYF
cdr3_nt: TGTGCCAGCAGCCGACCTAGCGGGGGGGCAGATACGCAGTATTTT

clone_size: .
d_call: .
v_call: TRBV5-1
j_call: TRBJ1-1
cdr3_aa: CASSLAGVNTGAFF
cdr3_nt: TGCGCCAGCAGCTTGGCCGGGGTGAACACTGGAGCTTTCTTT

clone_size: many
d_call: .
v_call: TRBV4-2
j_call: TRBJ2-3
cdr3_aa: CASSQAPTSPDTQYF
cdr3_nt: TGTGCCAGCAGCCAAGCCCCCACCTCCCCAGATACGCAGTATTTT

clone_size: few
d_call: .
v_call: TRBV6-2/TRBV6-3
j_call: TRBJ2-1
cdr3_aa: CASSYRLVGGNEQFF
cdr3_nt: TGTGCCAGCAGTTATAGACTAGTCGGAGGCAATGAGCAGTTCTTC

clone_size: .
d_call: .
v_call: TRBV20-1
j_call: TRBJ2-1
cdr3_aa: CSTRGTGVGDNEQFF
cdr3_nt: TGCAGTACTAGAGGTACGGGAGTCGGGGACAATGAGCAGTTCTTC

clone_size: .
d_call: TRBD1
v_call: TRBV4-2
j_call: TRBJ1-6
cdr3_aa: CASSQDPRGGDSPLHF
cdr3_nt: TGTGCCAGCAGCCAAGACCCCAGGGGGGGGGATTCACCCCTCCACTTT

clone_size: .
d_call: .
v_call: TRBV6-5
j_call: TRBJ2-5
cdr3_aa: CASSPLFRGQETQYF
cdr3_nt: TGTGCCAGCAGTCCCCTATTCCGGGGGCAGGAGACCCAGTACTTC

clone_size: .
d_call: TRBD1
v_call: TRBV27
j_call: TRBJ1-1
cdr3_aa: CASSSGGAFNTEAFF
cdr3_nt: TGTGCCAGCAGTTCAGGGGGCGCTTTTAACACTGAAGCTTTCTTT

clone_size: .
d_call: .
v_call: TRBV3-1
j_call: TRBJ2-6
cdr3_aa: CASSHTGTSGANVLTF
cdr3_nt: TGTGCCAGCAGCCACACAGGGACCTCTGGGGCCAACGTCCTGACTTTC

clone_size: .
d_call: .
v_call: TRBV5-1
j_call: TRBJ1-1
cdr3_aa: CASSSVRAVNTEAFF
cdr3_nt: TGCGCCAGCAGCTCTGTCCGGGCCGTGAACACTGAAGCTTTCTTT

clone_size: .
d_call: TRBD2
v_call: TRBV7-6
j_call: TRBJ2-3
cdr3_aa: CASSLDAGGPEDTQYF
cdr3_nt: TGTGCCAGCAGCCTAGACGCGGGGGGGCCTGAAGATACGCAGTATTTT

clone_size: few
d_call: .
v_call: TRBV12-3/TRBV12-4
j_call: TRBJ1-6
cdr3_aa: CASSGQRIGSPLHF
cdr3_nt: TGTGCCAGCAGCGGACAGCGTATAGGGTCACCCCTCCACTTT

clone_size: .
d_call: .
v_call: TRBV6-1
j_call: TRBJ2-2
cdr3_aa: CASRKGGGMDTGELFF
cdr3_nt: TGTGCCAGCAGGAAGGGGGGGGGCATGGACACCGGGGAGCTGTTTTTT

clone_size: few
d_call: .
v_call: TRBV20-1
j_call: TRBJ2-3
cdr3_aa: CSARVQGLMDTQYF
cdr3_nt: TGCAGTGCTAGAGTACAGGGACTCATGGATACGCAGTATTTT

clone_size: .
d_call: TRBD2
v_call: TRBV10-3
j_call: TRBJ2-1
cdr3_aa: CAISEPSGGLYNEQFF
cdr3_nt: TGTGCCATCAGTGAGCCCAGCGGGGGACTCTACAATGAGCAGTTCTTC

clone_size: .
d_call: TRBD1
v_call: TRBV5-1
j_call: TRBJ1-2
cdr3_aa: CASSPGQGDFTF
cdr3_nt: TGCGCCAGCAGCCCCGGACAGGGGGATTTCACCTTC

clone_size: .
d_call: .
v_call: TRBV27
j_call: TRBJ2-1
cdr3_aa: CASSFRAYNEQFF
cdr3_nt: TGTGCCAGCAGTTTCCGAGCTTACAATGAGCAGTTCTTC

clone_size: few
d_call: TRBD1
v_call: TRBV12-3/TRBV12-4
j_call: TRBJ2-7
cdr3_aa: CASTEPGQATSYEQYF
cdr3_nt: TGTGCCAGCACCGAACCGGGACAGGCTACCTCCTACGAGCAGTACTTC

clone_size: many
d_call: .
v_call: TRBV12-3/TRBV12-4
j_call: TRBJ2-3
cdr3_aa: CASSFVLDPDTQYF
cdr3_nt: TGTGCCAGCAGTTTTGTACTAGATCCAGATACGCAGTATTTT

clone_size: .
d_call: TRBD2
v_call: TRBV28
j_call: TRBJ2-5
cdr3_aa: CASSFGLAEGETQYF
cdr3_nt: TGTGCCAGCAGTTTCGGACTAGCGGAGGGGGAGACCCAGTACTTC

clone_size: .
d_call: TRBD1
v_call: TRBV25-1
j_call: TRBJ1-1
cdr3_aa: CASSEYAGGVNTEAFF
cdr3_nt: TGTGCCAGCAGTGAATATGCAGGGGGAGTGAACACTGAAGCTTTCTTT

clone_size: .
d_call: .
v_call: TRBV27
j_call: TRBJ2-5
cdr3_aa: CASRKDSLPQTQYF
cdr3_nt: TGTGCCAGCAGAAAGGACAGTTTGCCGCAGACCCAGTACTTC

clone_size: .
d_call: .
v_call: TRBV20-1
j_call: TRBJ2-1
cdr3_aa: CSAPLAEHSYNEQFF
cdr3_nt: TGCAGTGCTCCTTTAGCGGAGCACTCCTACAATGAGCAGTTCTTC

clone_size: .
d_call: .
v_call: TRBV6-5
j_call: TRBJ1-4
cdr3_aa: CASSWREGEKLFF
cdr3_nt: TGTGCCAGCAGTTGGAGAGAAGGCGAAAAACTGTTTTTT

clone_size: few
d_call: .
v_call: TRBV5-1
j_call: TRBJ2-3
cdr3_aa: CASSFDGYSTDTQYF
cdr3_nt: TGCGCCAGCAGCTTCGACGGCTATAGCACAGATACGCAGTATTTT

clone_size: few
d_call: .
v_call: TRBV12-3/TRBV12-4
j_call: TRBJ1-6
cdr3_aa: CASSPAYNSPLHF
cdr3_nt: TGTGCCAGCAGTCCCGCTTATAATTCACCCCTCCACTTT

clone_size: few
d_call: .
v_call: TRBV9
j_call: TRBJ1-1
cdr3_aa: CASSGVRATEAFF
cdr3_nt: TGTGCCAGCAGCGGGGTGAGGGCGACTGAAGCTTTCTTT

clone_size: .
d_call: .
v_call: TRBV6-2/TRBV6-3
j_call: TRBJ2-7
cdr3_aa: CASLRRGGSYEQYF
cdr3_nt: TGTGCCAGCCTACGCAGAGGCGGGTCCTACGAGCAGTACTTC

clone_size: .
d_call: .
v_call: TRBV3-1
j_call: TRBJ2-5
cdr3_aa: CASSQWRSQETQYF
cdr3_nt: TGTGCCAGCAGCCAATGGCGGTCCCAAGAGACCCAGTACTTC

clone_size: .
d_call: TRBD1
v_call: TRBV5-1
j_call: TRBJ1-2
cdr3_aa: CASSYGQGAGGYGYTF
cdr3_nt: TGCGCCAGCAGCTACGGACAGGGGGCGGGTGGCTATGGCTACACCTTC

clone_size: .
d_call: .
v_call: TRBV5-1
j_call: TRBJ2-2
cdr3_aa: CASSSGQSTGELFF
cdr3_nt: TGCGCCAGCAGCTCTGGACAGAGCACCGGGGAGCTGTTTTTT

clone_size: .
d_call: .
v_call: TRBV20-1
j_call: TRBJ2-2
cdr3_aa: CSARAYGELFF
cdr3_nt: TGCAGTGCTAGAGCGTACGGGGAGCTGTTTTTT

clone_size: .
d_call: .
v_call: TRBV9
j_call: TRBJ2-3
cdr3_aa: CASSGTVSADTQYF
cdr3_nt: TGTGCCAGCAGCGGGACAGTTAGCGCAGATACGCAGTATTTT

clone_size: .
d_call: TRBD1
v_call: TRBV3-1
j_call: TRBJ2-7
cdr3_aa: CASSQNPGTGVSEQYF
cdr3_nt: TGTGCCAGCAGCCAAAATCCCGGGACAGGGGTTTCCGAGCAGTACTTC

clone_size: .
d_call: .
v_call: TRBV10-3
j_call: TRBJ1-1
cdr3_aa: CAITRQSKNTEAFF
cdr3_nt: TGTGCCATCACCAGACAGAGCAAAAACACTGAAGCTTTCTTT

clone_size: .
d_call: .
v_call: TRBV5-1
j_call: TRBJ2-7
cdr3_aa: CASSLVGEGAREQYF
cdr3_nt: TGCGCCAGCAGCTTGGTCGGGGAGGGGGCCCGCGAGCAGTACTTC

clone_size: .
d_call: .
v_call: TRBV5-1
j_call: TRBJ2-5
cdr3_aa: CASSLLPQETQYF
cdr3_nt: TGCGCCAGCAGCTTGCTCCCTCAAGAGACCCAGTACTTC